The clone carrying this T cell receptor (beta chain) was detected ten times or more. Antigen specificity is unknown. Germline CDR1 is SGHRS and CDR2 is YFSETQ. Trimming took off 0 bases at V and 4 bases at J, with 13 bases between the two ends. The CDR3 sequence is 15 residues long. It was by quantitative 5'-RACE with molecular barcodes that TCR beta libraries were made. Each CDR3 protein is one row after TCRdb ran MiXCR on the 5' RACE reads. Here the sample spans about 36,000 distinct CDR3 sequences, 6% being singletons. This entry belongs to a study of CD8 T cells in ankylosing spondylitis. Whole-study findings and limits: For ankylosing spondylitis blood, a TCR beta motif of fewer than 10 highly homologous variants appeared characteristic.

Sequenced input: blood, either unsorted or a sorted T cell fraction (not recorded which). The chain carries TRBV5-1 and TRBJ1-2; D ambiguous. The source is a male donor with ankylosing spondylitis or in good health (not recorded which). The CDR3 protein is CASSLALGRSYGYTF. The CDR3 region has the DNA TGCGCCAGCAGCTTGGCCCTAGGACGCAGCTATGGCTACACCTTC.